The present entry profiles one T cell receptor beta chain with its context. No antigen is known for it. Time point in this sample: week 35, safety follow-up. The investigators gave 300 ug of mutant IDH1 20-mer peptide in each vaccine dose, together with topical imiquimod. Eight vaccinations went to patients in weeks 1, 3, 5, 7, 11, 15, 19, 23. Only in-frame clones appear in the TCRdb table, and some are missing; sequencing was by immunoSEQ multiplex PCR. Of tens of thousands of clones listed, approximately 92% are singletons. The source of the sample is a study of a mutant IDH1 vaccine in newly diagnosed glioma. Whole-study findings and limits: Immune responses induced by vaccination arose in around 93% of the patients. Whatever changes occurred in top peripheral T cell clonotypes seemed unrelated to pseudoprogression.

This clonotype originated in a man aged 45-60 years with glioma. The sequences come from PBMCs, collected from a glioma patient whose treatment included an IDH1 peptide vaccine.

CDR3 sequence reads: CASSQDNAGGLREQYF. The CDR3 DNA is TGCGCCAGCAGCCAAGATAACGCAGGGGGCTTGAGGGAGCAGTACTTC. The chain joins TRBV4-1 to TRBJ2-7, with 8 positions matching TRBD1. The CDR3 totals 16 residues. The V gene's germline CDR1 is MGHRA and CDR2 YSYEKL. J gave up 7 bases and V 0 bases, and 11 bases lay outside the gene matches.